This TCR beta chain is from a study of cytomegalovirus exposure and HLA in healthy donors. The trim removed 5 bases at V and 6 bases at J, leaving 10 bases unmatched. The length of the CDR3 is 15 residues. CDR1 is SEHNR, CDR2 FQNEAQ, per germline (reference sequence). PCR amplification relied on 60 Vbeta primers (plus 13 Jbeta primers). The method was immunoSEQ multiplex PCR; TCRdb's version includes in-frame clones alone and lacks a portion of them. Of more than 95,000 clones detected, around 80% appear once; the ten largest clones hold around 4.3%. Worth noting for this clone: Its target is not known.

Nominal health characterized the donors when sampled, though unrecorded immune exposures were likely. Findings and caveats of the study: What TCR beta sequences reportedly achieved was accurate prediction of HLA-A and HLA-B alleles in most subjects. Cytomegalovirus status was reportedly diagnosed by the classifier with high sensitivity and specificity.

This TCR came from a man aged 25 to 45 in good health and CMV-seropositive. The sequencing input was PBMCs. The V call is TRBV7-9, the J call TRBJ1-2; 9 bases agree with TRBD1. The DNA of the CDR3 is TGTGCCAGCAGCCCAGGGACAGGGAAGTTGAATGGCTACACCTTC. It encodes CASSPGTGKLNGYTF.